Detailed here is one TCR beta chain. What it binds is unknown. This sample is part of a study of cytomegalovirus exposure and HLA in healthy donors. Broader study findings: Across donors, sequencing depth was assumed by presence/absence analyses to be roughly uniform. In a later analysis, productive TCRs from donors in an Asian-associated ancestry cluster reportedly carried fewer N-insertions than the cohort mean.

In the PCR, 60 Vbeta and 13 Jbeta primers were used. Original handling: Counted up in a later analysis, unique TCR beta chains came to 65 million to 100 million, with around 12 million shared. Data came from immunoSEQ multiplex PCR; TCRdb stores just in-frame clones and leaves some out. The DNA gave D and trimming, while V, J and clone size come from that table. The sample records under 90,000 clones, roughly 77% being singletons. The material sequenced was PBMCs. The source of this sequence is a man aged 40-50 years in good health and CMV-seronegative.

CDR3 sequence reads: CASSPRGYGYTF. In nucleotides, the CDR3 is TGTGCCAGCAGCCCAAGAGGCTATGGCTACACCTTC. This chain uses TRBV5-6 with TRBJ1-2; D not certain. The V and J ends lost 4 bases and 4 bases respectively, with 8 bases between them. Per germline, CDR1 SGHDT and CDR2 YYEEEE. The CDR3 has 12 amino acids. Drawing the rest from reference TRBV5-6 and TRBJ1-2, the complete variable domain is DAGVTQSPTHLIKTRGQQVTLRCSPKSGHDTVSWYQQALGQGPQFIFQYYEEEERQRGNFPDRFSGHQFPNYSSELNVNALLLGDSALYLCASSPRGYGYTFGSGTRLTVV.